This TCR beta chain appears in the sequencing data of a study of T-cell reconstitution after alpha-beta-depleted transplantation in children. Library preparation (for TCRbeta) was performed with unique molecular identifiers. MiXCR was run by TCRdb on the PCR reads, yielding one entry per CDR3 protein. The table records about 980,000 distinct CDR3 sequences, about 31% of them present only once. Findings and caveats of the study: It was reported that alpha-beta T cells came from several hundred expanded graft clones (about two months after transplant). When one year had passed after transplant, most T-cell counts and diversity came from newly produced T cells.

Deletions cut 2 bases from V and 5 bases from J, with 12 bases between. The CDR3 totals 14 residues. In germline, CDR1 is SNHLY, CDR2 FYNNEI. The table lists this clonotype with a few counts. Antigen: not known. The TCR comes from a boy under two years old who had a stem cell transplant for SCID, so the T cells may come from the graft donor. The chain is built from TRBV2 and TRBJ1-1, with D unresolved. The material sequenced was PBMCs, mostly from graft donor cells, taken 360 days after TCRalphabeta/CD19-depleted stem cell transplant. The CDR3 here is CASSESRGGTEAFF. The CDR3 DNA is TGTGCCAGCAGTGAAAGTCGTGGAGGGACTGAAGCTTTCTTT.